The sequence of this T cell receptor (beta chain) was determined in a study of shared clonotypes between healthy human individuals. Findings of the study overall: The four-donor shared clonotypes exceeded non-shared clonotypes in generation probability, with non-shared ones scoring lower.

Per the original data handling: In the immunoSEQ data, sequences were junction-only and lacked quality scores, so filtering differed. Clones were read by immunoSEQ multiplex PCR, and TCRdb kept only the in-frame ones, dropping some. For V, J and clone size, that table is used; D and trimming come from the DNA. The repertoire has approximately 2,000,000 clones, roughly 90% of them found once; the top ten carry 0.37%. This clone was observed a single time. Its antigen is still unknown. Sequenced: naive CD4+ T cells from PBMCs. Subset: CD45RA+ positively selected. The origin of this receptor is a man aged 18 to 30 in good health. Some clones in this sample may be carry-over from other donors' samples.

CDR3 sequence: CASSTGLPRGGAKNIQYF. The CDR3, as DNA: TGTGCCAGTAGTACGGGACTACCCCGCGGGGGGGCCAAAAACATTCAGTACTTC. V gene TRBV19 combines with J gene TRBJ2-4; 8 bases are a match to TRBD2. V lost 4 bases, J lost 1 base, and 12 bases stayed unmatched. The CDR3 contains 18 residues. The germline gives CDR1 LNHDA, CDR2 SQIVND (reference sequence).